Following are 24 T cell receptor beta chains from one sample sequenced in a study of T cell changes during pregnancy in multiple sclerosis. TCRdb keeps only in-frame clones here, not all; method: immunoSEQ multiplex PCR. The sample records 95,000 to 110,000 clones, approximately 90% being singletons. The sequenced sample was peripheral blood, obtained after pregnancy. The origin of the receptors is a female donor with multiple sclerosis, enrolled in a pregnancy study.

This clone occurred a few times. The DNA of the CDR3 is TGTGCCAGCAAACAGAGATTGAACACTGAAGCTTTCTTT. This sequence encodes CASKQRLNTEAFF. The chain employs TRBV6-5 and TRBJ1-1; the D is unclear. Germline CDR1 MNHEY, CDR2 SVGAGI. The CDR3 has 13 amino acids. V was cut by 7 bases and J by 0 bases, with 9 bases left in between.

The chain uses TRBV29-1 and TRBJ2-1, with 11 nucleotides matching TRBD2. The CDR3 runs to 14 residues. J was trimmed by 6 bases and V by 7 bases; bases with no gene match: 8. In germline, CDR1 is SQVTM, CDR2 ANQGSEA. CDR3 protein: CSARLAGGPNEQFF. The CDR3 bases are TGCAGCGCTAGATTAGCGGGAGGGCCCAATGAGCAGTTCTTC.

The chain combines TRBV6-5 with TRBJ2-1; the D gene is possibly TRBD1 (5 bases). Looked up from germline, CDR1 is MNHEY and CDR2 is SVGAGI. This CDR3 has 15 residues. V shed 1 base and J shed 0 bases, with 7 bases lying between them. The CDR3 is CASSYFTGSYNEQFF. Written as DNA, the CDR3 is TGTGCCAGCAGTTACTTCACAGGCTCCTACAATGAGCAGTTCTTC.

The V call is TRBV5-1, the J call TRBJ2-7; 9 nucleotides match TRBD2. Losses at the gene ends were 0 bases for V and 1 base for J; bases not matched to a gene: 5. Per the germline V gene, CDR1 is SGHRS and CDR2 is YFSETQ. The CDR3 covers 16 residues. In nucleotides, the CDR3 is TGCGCCAGCAGCTTGGTTAGCGGGAGCCCATCCTACGAGCAGTACTTC. It specifies CASSLVSGSPSYEQYF.

A few counts support this clone. The genes are TRBV29-1 and TRBJ1-1, with 9 positions matching TRBD1. This CDR3 contains 14 residues. V gave up 1 base and J gave up 5 bases; unmatched junction bases: 5. Germline-derived CDR1 and CDR2 are SQVTM and ANQGSEA. CDR3 sequence reads: CSVEALGQGTEAFF. The CDR3 DNA is TGCAGCGTTGAAGCGCTGGGACAGGGAACTGAAGCTTTCTTT.

The rearrangement links TRBV18 to TRBJ2-5; TRBD1 matches at 7 bases. This CDR3 has 16 residues. Germline V gives CDR1 KGHSH, CDR2 LQKENI. With 5 bases clipped from V and 5 bases from J, the junction kept 14 bases outside the gene matches. The CDR3 region is CASSILERGGRETQYF. CDR3 nucleotide sequence: TGTGCCAGCTCAATACTCGAGCGAGGGGGCCGGGAGACCCAGTACTTC.

This chain uses TRBV7-6 with TRBJ1-1; D is perhaps TRBD1 (5 bases). Germline V gives CDR1 SGHVS, CDR2 FNYEAQ. CDR3 length equals 15 residues. V dropped 5 bases and J dropped 4 bases, with 17 bases sitting between them. In DNA form, the CDR3 reads TGTGCCAGCAGCCCAGAACTCAGGAGGGGCACTGAAGCTTTCTTT. Its protein is CASSPELRRGTEAFF.

The chain employs TRBV7-9 and TRBJ2-2, with TRBD1 as a possible D gene (5 bases). The CDR3 is 12 residues long. Germline V gene data show CDR1 as SEHNR and CDR2 as FQNEAQ (reference sequence). V lost 5 bases and J 10 bases, leaving 11 bases between the germline ends. This chain's CDR3 is CASSPKTVELFF. The CDR3 DNA sequence: TGTGCCAGCAGCCCAAAGACAGTGGAGCTGTTTTTT.

The rearrangement uses TRBV7-7 and TRBJ2-5, with 7 bases aligning to TRBD1. Germline V gene data show CDR1 as SSHAT and CDR2 as FNYEAQ (reference sequence). The V and J ends lost 4 bases and 5 bases, in that order; junction bases with no gene match: 10. The CDR3 totals 15 residues. The CDR3: CASSSTTGFGETQYF. The DNA for the CDR3 is TGTGCCAGCAGCTCTACGACAGGGTTTGGGGAGACCCAGTACTTC.

The chain employs TRBV7-9 and TRBJ2-5; possibly TRBD2 for D (7 bases). There are 15 residues in the CDR3. Germline-derived CDR1 and CDR2 are SEHNR and FQNEAQ (reference sequence). Trimming shortened V by 1 base and J by 5 bases, and 14 bases separated the two germline ends. This CDR3 is CASSLVGGPEETQYF. The CDR3 DNA reads as TGTGCCAGCAGCTTAGTGGGGGGGCCAGAGGAGACCCAGTACTTC.

This rearrangement joins TRBV9 to TRBJ1-2; no clear D gene. CDR3 length: 14 amino acids. Per germline, CDR1 SGDLS and CDR2 YYNGEE. Trimming pared 0 bases from V and 2 bases from J, leaving 8 bases between. The CDR3 here is CASSVVAGNYGYTF. Written as DNA, the CDR3 is TGTGCCAGCAGCGTAGTGGCGGGGAACTATGGCTACACCTTC.

The J gene is TRBJ1-3, the V gene TRBV6-6, with D possibly TRBD1 on 5 matching bases. Between the trimmed V and J ends, which lost 11 bases and 9 bases, there was a span of 14 bases. This CDR3 has 11 amino acids. Germline V CDR1 and CDR2: MNHNY, SVGAGI (reference sequence). The CDR3 protein is CAGGVGGTIYF. CDR3 nucleotides: TGTGCCGGGGGGGTGGGCGGCACCATATATTTT.

The chain joins TRBV27 to TRBJ2-1; 7 nucleotides line up with TRBD1. After removal of 6 bases from V and 8 bases from J, the junction contained 10 bases not matched to a gene. This CDR3 comprises 14 residues. Germline V gene sequence: CDR1 MNHEY, CDR2 SMNVEV (reference sequence). CDR3 loop: CASRVRGYSDEQFF. DNA of the CDR3: TGTGCCAGCAGGGTCAGGGGGTATAGTGATGAGCAGTTCTTC.

The CDR3 spells CASSQIDPYRGRVYNEQFF. The CDR3 DNA sequence: TGCGCCAGCAGCCAAATCGACCCTTACAGGGGACGGGTTTACAATGAGCAGTTCTTC. The chain joins TRBV4-3 to TRBJ2-1, with 7 bases aligning to TRBD1. From germline, CDR1 is LGHNA and CDR2 YSLEER. CDR3 size: 19 residues. V shed 2 bases and J 4 bases; nucleotides not matched to a gene: 17.

The chain uses TRBV29-1 and TRBJ1-1, with TRBD1 matching over 7 bases. The CDR3 length is 12 residues. Germline lookup yields CDR1 SQVTM and CDR2 ANQGSEA. With V trimmed by 4 bases and J by 4 bases, 3 bases remained unmatched. The CDR3 DNA sequence: TGCAGCGTTGGTAGACAGGGCACTGAAGCTTTCTTT. It translates to CSVGRQGTEAFF.

This clone was seen a single time. The chain joins TRBV18 to TRBJ2-5; 10 nucleotides match TRBD1. This CDR3 comprises 15 residues. V lost 3 bases, J lost 1 base, and 2 bases stayed unmatched. The V gene's germline CDR1 is KGHSH and CDR2 LQKENI. CDR3 sequence (DNA): TGTGCCAGCTCACCTTGGGACAGGGGCCAAGAGACCCAGTACTTC. Its translation: CASSPWDRGQETQYF.

The gene calls are TRBV29-1 and TRBJ2-7, with TRBD2 matching 8 bases. V trimming: 4 bases; J trimming: 6 bases; junction bases outside the gene matches: 8. Per germline, CDR1 SQVTM and CDR2 ANQGSEA. This CDR3 is 13 amino acids long. The CDR3 DNA reads TGCAGCGTTGTTTTGGCGGGAGGCTTCGAGCAGTACTTC. Encoded protein: CSVVLAGGFEQYF.

The chain combines TRBV2 with TRBJ2-7, with D maybe TRBD2 (6 bases). The germline CDR1 and CDR2 sequences are SNHLY and FYNNEI. This CDR3 has 15 residues. V was shortened by 2 bases and J by 7 bases, with 18 bases between the two germline ends. The CDR3: CASSEHGGAGLEQYF. As DNA, the CDR3 is TGTGCCAGCAGTGAACATGGAGGGGCTGGTTTAGAGCAGTACTTC.

CDR3 nucleotides: TGTGCCAGCAGCTCGTATCCGGGACTAGACTGTGACGGTGAGCAGTTCTTC. Translating it yields CASSSYPGLDCDGEQFF. The rearrangement uses TRBV7-7 and TRBJ2-1, with 8 positions matching TRBD2. Germline V gene lookup returns CDR1 SSHAT and CDR2 FNYEAQ (reference sequence). After removal of 4 bases from V and 9 bases from J, the junction contained 17 bases not matched to a gene. The CDR3 length is 17 residues.

CDR3 bases: TGTGCCAGCAGTGTCGGGACAGGGCCTTACGAGCAGTACTTC. This codes for CASSVGTGPYEQYF. The gene calls are TRBV2 and TRBJ2-7, with 9 bases identical to TRBD1. This CDR3 has 14 amino acids. J gave up 4 bases and V 4 bases, and 5 bases lay outside the gene matches. In germline, CDR1 is SNHLY, CDR2 FYNNEI.

This chain uses TRBV19 with TRBJ1-6, with D uncertain. The CDR3 is 16 residues long. The germline V gene encodes CDR1 LNHDA and CDR2 SQIVND (reference sequence). The germline V and J ends were trimmed by 3 bases and 0 bases, with 9 bases remaining between them. The CDR3 coding sequence is TGTGCCAGTAGTATCCGGTTGAGCTCCTATAATTCACCCCTCCACTTT. This gives the protein CASSIRLSSYNSPLHF.

J is TRBJ2-1 and V is TRBV27; the match to TRBD1 covers 9 bases. The junction had 7 bases not matched to a gene; V was cut back by 5 bases and J by 8 bases. This CDR3 region has 14 residues. The germline gives CDR1 MNHEY, CDR2 SMNVEV (reference sequence). The CDR3, as DNA: TGTGCCAGCAGTCCCCGGGACAGGGAATATGAGCAGTTCTTC. This sequence encodes CASSPRDREYEQFF.

This chain connects TRBV6-5 to TRBJ1-1; 9 bases align to TRBD1. V shed 3 bases and J 4 bases; nucleotides not matched to a gene: 6. Germline CDR1 is MNHEY and CDR2 is SVGAGI. The CDR3 spans 15 residues. In nucleotides, the CDR3 is TGTGCCAGCAGTTATCCGGGACAGGGTGGCACTGAAGCTTTCTTT. It codes for CASSYPGQGGTEAFF.

The CDR3: CASSRGAGQDTQYF. CDR3 DNA sequence: TGTGCCAGCAGCCGGGGAGCGGGGCAAGATACGCAGTATTTT. The rearrangement uses TRBV6-6 and TRBJ2-3, with 7 bases that match TRBD2. The CDR3 extends over 14 amino acids. Germline V gene data show CDR1 as MNHNY and CDR2 as SVGAGI (reference sequence). Trimming took 6 bases from V and 5 from J; bases not matched to a gene: 8.